The source of this TCR beta chain is a study of regulatory and conventional T cells in RAG deficiency. Overall study findings and caveats: Sorted Omenn CD25-high CD127-low cells may not be bona fide Tregs. Shannon entropy fell and Simpson indices rose in RAG-deficient patients.

This clone has only one observation. What it recognizes is unknown. The sample holds other DNA sequences that translate to the same CDR3. The repertoire was sequenced with immunoSEQ multiplex PCR; TCRdb's copy has only in-frame clones and lacks some. The table shows over 7,000 clones, with roughly 89% occurring only once. The sorted regulatory T cells were CD4+, CD25-high and CD127-low, with genomic DNA sequenced. Germline loops: CDR1 KGHSH, CDR2 LQKENI. The CDR3 has 15 amino acids. After removal of 2 bases from V and 7 bases from J, the junction contained 2 bases not matched to a gene. This sample was shared with a second study, whose subject was regulatory T cells. That report adds: Primers: 52 TRBV forward and 13 TRBJ reverse. Regulatory T cells showed the strongest V-J pair restriction and V/J gene skewing among patient repertoires.

This sequence was found in a human donor in good health. The sequenced sample consisted of CD127- CD25+ CD4+ Tregs sorted from blood. The V gene is TRBV18, the J gene TRBJ1-6; 10 bases fit TRBD1. DNA of the CDR3: TGTGCCAGCTCACCAGGGACAGGGGTAAATTCACCCCTCCACTTT. Translating gives CASSPGTGVNSPLHF.